These 24 T cell receptor beta chains share one sample of origin, sequenced in a study of blood T cells in healthy people across ages. Next came a second PCR, run for about 7 to 12 cycles, which used a sample-barcoded 5' primer along with a J-beta primer mix. MiXCR, applied by TCRdb to the 5' RACE reads, yields one record per CDR3 protein. Of 700,000 to 900,000 distinct CDR3 sequences in the sample, about 55% were seen once. Sequenced material: blood. These receptors all come from a man older than 75 in good health.

The CDR3: CASRELAGGLSVEQFF. In DNA, the CDR3 is TGTGCCAGCAGAGAACTAGCGGGAGGCCTTAGTGTTGAGCAGTTCTTC. This chain connects TRBV6-5 to TRBJ2-1; 12 positions agree with TRBD2. Unmatched junction bases numbered 12, after V lost 6 bases and J lost 9 bases. Germline V gene data show CDR1 as MNHEY and CDR2 as SVGAGI. The CDR3 length is 16 residues.

The rearrangement links TRBV10-3 to TRBJ1-1; TRBD1 agrees at 9 bases. Germline assignment: CDR1 ENHRY and CDR2 SYGVKD. V was clipped by 6 bases and J by 7 bases; unmatched bases: 6. The CDR3 spans 13 residues. CDR3 in amino acids: CAIRTGTGYEAFF. The CDR3 DNA sequence: TGTGCCATCAGAACAGGGACAGGGTATGAAGCTTTCTTT.

This chain links TRBV2 with TRBJ2-3; the D gene is possibly TRBD1 (5 bases). The length of the CDR3 is 15 residues. The V gene lost 2 bases and the J gene lost 1 base, with 10 bases spanning the gap. CDR1 is SNHLY and CDR2 is FYNNEI in the germline V gene. The CDR3 is CASSELGAGTDTQYF. The CDR3 DNA reads TGTGCCAGCAGTGAATTAGGGGCCGGCACAGATACGCAGTATTTT.

V usage is TRBV20-1 and J usage is TRBJ2-1, with D tentatively TRBD1 (5 bases). Germline CDR1 and CDR2: DFQATT and SNEGSKA (reference sequence). The V end was cut by 5 bases, the J end by 10 bases, with 15 bases between. The CDR3 consists of 12 residues. The CDR3 here is CSAQTVTYEQFF. DNA for the CDR3: TGCAGTGCTCAGACAGTCACCTACGAGCAGTTCTTC.

This clonotype has a handful of counts. The chain joins TRBV27 to TRBJ2-5; 8 bases line up with TRBD2. The J call may not be correct, given that the DNA end is closer to TRBJ2-7. The CDR3 covers 13 residues. CDR1 is MNHEY and CDR2 is SMNVEV in the germline V gene (reference sequence). CDR3: CASVGRETYEQYF. The CDR3 DNA reads TGTGCCAGCGTCGGGAGGGAAACCTACGAGCAGTACTTC.

This clonotype was seen ten or more times. The chain uses TRBV7-9 and TRBJ2-5; TRBD2 aligns across 9 bases. CDR3 length equals 14 residues. CDR1 is SEHNR and CDR2 is FQNEAQ in the germline V gene (reference sequence). Germline trimming cut 4 bases from V and 5 bases from J; bases unmatched to any gene: 5. CDR3 DNA: TGTGCCAGCAGCTGGATAGCGGGAGAGGAGACCCAGTACTTC. Translation: CASSWIAGEETQYF.

CDR3 protein: CASSQGPGSVSYEQYF. Here the CDR3 DNA reads TGCGCCAGCAGCCAAGGGCCCGGTTCCGTCTCCTACGAGCAGTACTTC. V is TRBV4-1 and J is TRBJ2-7; D gene uncertain. Trimming took 1 base from V and 0 from J, leaving 13 bases between them. This CDR3 spans 16 amino acids. In germline, CDR1 is MGHRA, CDR2 YSYEKL.

The rearrangement joins TRBV4-1 to TRBJ1-2; TRBD1 matches 7 bases. Germline CDR1 and CDR2: MGHRA and YSYEKL. This CDR3 contains 16 residues. The ends lost 0 bases at V and 4 bases at J; junction bases unmatched: 8. The CDR3 coding sequence is TGCGCCAGCAGCCAAGAGGGGACAGTGACAATCTATGGCTACACCTTC. It codes for CASSQEGTVTIYGYTF.

The V and J genes are TRBV10-3 and TRBJ2-7; TRBD1 matches at 8 bases. The germline CDR1 and CDR2 sequences are ENHRY and SYGVKD. The V and J ends lost 7 bases and 5 bases, in that order; junction bases with no gene match: 10. This CDR3 comprises 14 residues. DNA for the CDR3: TGTGCCATCATGCTCCAGGGGGCTACGAACGAGCAGTACTTC. Amino acid sequence: CAIMLQGATNEQYF.

The chain couples TRBV27 to TRBJ2-7; D is perhaps TRBD2 (5 bases). With 5 bases removed from V and 6 bases from J, the gap between germline ends came to 17 bases. Germline assignment: CDR1 MNHEY and CDR2 SMNVEV (reference sequence). The CDR3 totals 14 residues. For the CDR3, the DNA is TGTGCCAGCAGTAACCGGGCCCCGCGGGCCGAGCAGTACTTC. Protein product: CASSNRAPRAEQYF.

The chain uses TRBV19 and TRBJ2-2, with 11 bases lining up with TRBD2. This CDR3 is 16 amino acids long. Germline CDR1 LNHDA, CDR2 SQIVND (reference sequence). V gave up 5 bases and J gave up 4 bases; unmatched junction bases: 6. The CDR3 loop reads CASSVTSGIFTGELFF. The CDR3 nucleotides read TGTGCCAGTAGTGTGACTAGCGGGATTTTCACCGGGGAGCTGTTTTTT.

This clonotype was picked up one time. The chain couples TRBV20-1 to TRBJ1-5; D possibly corresponds to TRBD1 (6 bases). Trimming took 6 bases from V and 4 from J, leaving 13 bases between them. The CDR3 runs 13 residues. CDR1 and CDR2 (germline): DFQATT, SNEGSKA (reference sequence). CDR3 sequence (DNA): TGCAGTGCCTCCCACAGGGTTAATCAGCCCCAGCATTTT. It is translated as CSASHRVNQPQHF.

This clonotype was seen more than once but under ten times. V usage is TRBV24-1 and J usage is TRBJ2-7, with a possible D match to TRBD2 (5 bases). V dropped 4 bases and J dropped 2 bases, with 14 bases sitting between them. Germline CDR1 and CDR2: KGHDR and SFDVKD. This CDR3 region has 15 residues. Written as DNA, the CDR3 is TGTGCCACCAGTGACGCGGGTCAGCGAGCCTACGAGCAGTACTTC. This encodes CATSDAGQRAYEQYF.

This clonotype was counted between two and nine times. This chain connects TRBV15 to TRBJ2-5; D uncertain. The CDR3 consists of 15 residues. Germline CDR1 is LNHNV and CDR2 is YYDKDF (reference sequence). Trimming left V 0 bases short and J 1 base short, with 9 bases between. CDR3 protein: CATSRDNPSQETQYF. In DNA, the CDR3 is TGTGCCACCAGCAGAGATAATCCCTCCCAAGAGACCCAGTACTTC.

The chain carries TRBV9 and TRBJ2-5; 8 bases are shared with TRBD1. This CDR3 is 16 amino acids long. The germline V gene encodes CDR1 SGDLS and CDR2 YYNGEE. V lost 4 bases, J lost 4 bases, and 12 bases stayed unmatched. CDR3 sequence reads: CASSNKDRAMGETQYF. The CDR3 DNA follows: TGTGCCAGCAGCAACAAGGACAGGGCAATGGGAGAGACCCAGTACTTC.

Only a few counts were recorded for this clonotype. The genes are TRBV7-2 and TRBJ2-1; D is perhaps TRBD2 (6 bases). This CDR3 is 14 amino acids long. Germline V gene lookup returns CDR1 SGHTA and CDR2 FQGNSA. Trimming took off 3 bases at V and 1 base at J, with 7 bases between the two ends. The CDR3: CASSLLASYNEQFF. For the CDR3, the DNA is TGTGCCAGCAGCTTGCTAGCGTCCTACAATGAGCAGTTCTTC.

Worth noting for this clonotype: One end of the junction fails to match germline, which may point to a read error. CDR3 region: CSARDPWASGLNEQFF. The CDR3 DNA reads TGCAGCGCTAGAGATCCATGGGCTAGCGGGTTGAATGAGCAGTTCTTC. The chain is built from TRBV20-1 and TRBJ2-1; 8 nucleotides agree with TRBD2. Germline V CDR1 and CDR2: DFQATT, SNEGSKA (reference sequence). There are 16 residues in the CDR3.

This chain links TRBV12-3 or TRBV12-4 with TRBJ2-1; no definite D call. V dropped 5 bases and J dropped 12 bases, with 11 bases sitting between them. The CDR3 sequence is 11 residues long. In nucleotides, the CDR3 is TGTGCCAGCAGTCTAAGATCAGGGCAGTTCTTC. Protein sequence: CASSLRSGQFF.

This chain joins TRBV5-5 and TRBJ1-5, with TRBD1 as a possible D gene (5 bases). CDR1 is SGHKS and CDR2 is YYEKEE in the germline V gene (reference sequence). V was shortened by 3 bases and J by 10 bases, with 17 bases between the two germline ends. This CDR3 region has 14 residues. CDR3 residues: CASSSRGPGYPQHF. The CDR3 nucleotides are TGTGCCAGCAGCTCCCGGGGCCCGGGTTATCCCCAGCATTTT. The whole variable domain, remainder taken from reference TRBV5-5 and TRBJ1-5, is DAGVTQSPTHLIKTRGQQVTLRCSPISGHKSVSWYQQVLGQGPQFIFQYYEKEERGRGNFPDRFSARQFPNYSSELNVNALLLGDSALYLCASSSRGPGYPQHFGDGTRLSIL.

This clonotype was counted only a few times. The chain couples TRBV27 to TRBJ2-3; 7 bases agree with TRBD2. Trimming removed 7 bases from V and 1 base from J; junction bases left unmatched: 11. This CDR3 has 16 amino acids. CDR1 is MNHEY and CDR2 is SMNVEV in the germline V gene (reference sequence). In DNA form, the CDR3 reads TGTGCCAGCACCAAGGGCGGGAGATGGGGCACAGATACGCAGTATTTT. Amino acids: CASTKGGRWGTDTQYF.

This chain links TRBV4-2 with TRBJ1-1; D unresolved. V dropped 4 bases and J dropped 2 bases, with 14 bases sitting between them. The CDR3 spans 15 residues. Looked up from germline, CDR1 is LGHNA and CDR2 is YNFKEQ. The CDR3 reads CASSPGPGGNTEAFF. DNA of the CDR3: TGTGCCAGCAGCCCAGGTCCAGGCGGAAACACTGAAGCTTTCTTT.

V usage is TRBV14 and J usage is TRBJ2-6; 7 bases fit TRBD1. CDR3 length: 17 residues. V dropped 2 bases and J dropped 2; count of bases not matched to a gene: 6. Germline CDR1 and CDR2: SGHDN and FVKESK. This CDR3 reads CASSQFDRVPGANVLTF. CDR3 in DNA: TGTGCCAGCAGCCAATTTGACAGGGTCCCTGGGGCCAACGTCCTGACTTTC. Combining the CDR3 with reference TRBV14 and TRBJ2-6 gives the whole variable domain EAGVTQFPSHSVIEKGQTVTLRCDPISGHDNLYWYRRVMGKEIKFLLHFVKESKQDESGMPNNRFLAERTGGTYSTLKVQPAELEDSGVYFCASSQFDRVPGANVLTFGAGSRLTVL.

The chain employs TRBV29-1 and TRBJ2-1; D is uncertain. V lost 8 bases and J lost 12, with 8 bases in between. Germline loops: CDR1 SQVTM, CDR2 ANQGSEA. The length of the CDR3 is 8 residues. The CDR3 DNA reads TGCAGCATAACCGGGCAGTTCTTC. Protein: CSITGQFF.

The chain recombines TRBV7-6 with TRBJ2-1; 8 bases agree with TRBD1. V lost 6 bases and J lost 9; bases outside the gene matches: 10. The CDR3 loop spans 14 amino acids. Germline CDR1 reads SGHVS; CDR2 reads FNYEAQ. The CDR3 loop is CASRKAQGAGEQFF. The CDR3 DNA follows: TGTGCCAGCAGGAAAGCCCAGGGGGCCGGTGAGCAGTTCTTC.